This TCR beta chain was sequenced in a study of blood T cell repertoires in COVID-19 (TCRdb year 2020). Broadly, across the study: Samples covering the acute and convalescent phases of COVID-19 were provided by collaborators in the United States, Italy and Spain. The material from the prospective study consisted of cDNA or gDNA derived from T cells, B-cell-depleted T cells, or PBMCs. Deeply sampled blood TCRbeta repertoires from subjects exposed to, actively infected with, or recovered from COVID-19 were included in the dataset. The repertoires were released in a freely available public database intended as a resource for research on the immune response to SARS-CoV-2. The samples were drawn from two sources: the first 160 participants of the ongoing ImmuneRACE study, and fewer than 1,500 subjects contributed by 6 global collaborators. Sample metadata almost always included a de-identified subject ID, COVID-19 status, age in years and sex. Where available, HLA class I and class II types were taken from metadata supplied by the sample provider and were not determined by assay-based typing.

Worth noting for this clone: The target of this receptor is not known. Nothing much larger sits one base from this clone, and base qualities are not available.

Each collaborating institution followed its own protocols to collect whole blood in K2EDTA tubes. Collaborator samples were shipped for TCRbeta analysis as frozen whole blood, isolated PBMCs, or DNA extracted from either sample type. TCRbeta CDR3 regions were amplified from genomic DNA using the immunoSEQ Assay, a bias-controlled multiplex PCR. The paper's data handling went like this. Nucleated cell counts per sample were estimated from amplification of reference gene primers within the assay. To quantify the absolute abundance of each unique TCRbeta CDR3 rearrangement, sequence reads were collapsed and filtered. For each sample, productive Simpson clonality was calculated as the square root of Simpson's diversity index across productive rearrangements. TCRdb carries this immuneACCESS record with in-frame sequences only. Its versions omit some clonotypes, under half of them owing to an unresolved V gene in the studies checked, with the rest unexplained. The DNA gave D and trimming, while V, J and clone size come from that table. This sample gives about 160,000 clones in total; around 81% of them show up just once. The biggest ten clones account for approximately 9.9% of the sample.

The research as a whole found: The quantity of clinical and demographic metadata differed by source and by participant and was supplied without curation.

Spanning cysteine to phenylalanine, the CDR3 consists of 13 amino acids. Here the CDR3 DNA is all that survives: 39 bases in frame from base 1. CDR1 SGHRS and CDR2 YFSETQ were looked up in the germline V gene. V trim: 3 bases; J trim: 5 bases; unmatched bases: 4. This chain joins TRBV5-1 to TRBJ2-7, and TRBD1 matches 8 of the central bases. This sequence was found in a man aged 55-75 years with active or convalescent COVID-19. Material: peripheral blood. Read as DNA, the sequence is TGCGCCAGCAGCTGGACAGGGAGCGACGAGCAGTACTTC. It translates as CASSWTGSDEQYF.